The rows below give T cell receptor beta chains drawn from one sample of a study of T-cell reconstitution after alpha-beta-depleted transplantation in children. One entry per CDR3 protein results from TCRdb running MiXCR on the PCR reads. This table has around 490,000 distinct CDR3 sequences, over 9.5% appearing once. Material: PBMCs, mostly from graft donor cells, obtained 180 days after TCRalphabeta/CD19-depleted stem cell transplant. All receptors derive from a female patient aged 2-10 years who had a stem cell transplant for aplastic anemia, so the T cells may come from the graft donor. CDR3s include the opening cysteine and the closing phenylalanine or tryptophan. The order of the fields is V gene, D gene, J gene, CDR3 length, clone size, CDR3 DNA, CDR3 protein. A D gene is named only where the DNA matches it firmly. Clone size appears in some rows only: once, few, many, or a class for an expanded clone.

V gene: TRBV7-2
D gene: TRBD1
J gene: TRBJ1-2
CDR3 length: 14
clone size: many
CDR3 DNA: TGCGCCAGCAGCTTGGGACAGGGGAACTATGGCTACACCTTC
CDR3 protein: CASSLGQGNYGYTF

V gene: TRBV6-5
D gene: .
J gene: TRBJ2-7
CDR3 length: 16
clone size: few
CDR3 DNA: TGTGCCAGCAGCCGACGGCTGGGACGGGAGTCGAGCGAGCAGTACTTC
CDR3 protein: CASSRRLGRESSEQYF

V gene: TRBV12-3/TRBV12-4
D gene: .
J gene: TRBJ2-3
CDR3 length: 14
clone size: many
CDR3 DNA: TGTGCCAGCAGCCGTCCTACAGGCACAGATACGCAGTATTTT
CDR3 protein: CASSRPTGTDTQYF

V gene: TRBV5-5
D gene: .
J gene: TRBJ1-5
CDR3 length: 17
clone size: .
CDR3 DNA: TGTGCCAGCAGCTTGGGTGGAGCTGGGGGGACGTGGCAGCCCCAGCATTTT
CDR3 protein: CASSLGGAGGTWQPQHF

V gene: TRBV29-1
D gene: TRBD2
J gene: TRBJ2-7
CDR3 length: 13
clone size: .
CDR3 DNA: TGCAGCGTCGTTAGCGGGAGTACCTACGAGCAGTACTTC
CDR3 protein: CSVVSGSTYEQYF

V gene: TRBV29-1
D gene: .
J gene: TRBJ2-5
CDR3 length: 15
clone size: .
CDR3 DNA: TGCAGCGTTAAAGGGGGACTTGAATTCCAAGAGACCCAGTACTTC
CDR3 protein: CSVKGGLEFQETQYF

V gene: TRBV7-2
D gene: .
J gene: TRBJ2-1
CDR3 length: 13
clone size: few
CDR3 DNA: TGTGCCAGCAGCTTGGAAGCCACTTATGAGCAGTTCTTC
CDR3 protein: CASSLEATYEQFF

V gene: TRBV4-2
D gene: .
J gene: TRBJ1-6
CDR3 length: 16
clone size: many
CDR3 DNA: TGTGCCAGCAGCCAAGGCAGGGGCCTTCTGGGTGGGCCCCTCCACTTT
CDR3 protein: CASSQGRGLLGGPLHF

V gene: TRBV12-5
D gene: TRBD1
J gene: TRBJ2-1
CDR3 length: 16
clone size: .
CDR3 DNA: TGTGCTAGTGGTCCGGGTAGACAGGGGGCCTACAATGAGCAGTTCTTC
CDR3 protein: CASGPGRQGAYNEQFF

V gene: TRBV20-1
D gene: .
J gene: TRBJ1-5
CDR3 length: 15
clone size: few
CDR3 DNA: TGCAGTGCTAAAAAATCCGGGACGAATGGGCAGCCCCAGCATTTT
CDR3 protein: CSAKKSGTNGQPQHF

V gene: TRBV28
D gene: TRBD2
J gene: TRBJ2-7
CDR3 length: 16
clone size: .
CDR3 DNA: TGTGCCAGCAGTTTAATCCCCGGACTAGCGGGTTACGAGCAGTACTTC
CDR3 protein: CASSLIPGLAGYEQYF

V gene: TRBV6-5
D gene: TRBD2
J gene: TRBJ2-5
CDR3 length: 15
clone size: few
CDR3 DNA: TGTGCCAGCAGTTACCGTCCTAGCGGACAAGAGACCCAGTACTTC
CDR3 protein: CASSYRPSGQETQYF

V gene: TRBV12-5
D gene: TRBD2
J gene: TRBJ2-6
CDR3 length: 19
clone size: few
CDR3 DNA: TGTGCTAGTGGACAGCTGCGGGGACTAGCGGGAGTTGGGGCCAACGTCCTGACTTTC
CDR3 protein: CASGQLRGLAGVGANVLTF

V gene: TRBV10-3
D gene: .
J gene: TRBJ2-1
CDR3 length: 17
clone size: few
CDR3 DNA: TGTGCCATCAGTGAGTGGGCTAGCCGATTACTCTACAATGAGCAGTTCTTC
CDR3 protein: CAISEWASRLLYNEQFF

V gene: TRBV7-9
D gene: TRBD1
J gene: TRBJ1-2
CDR3 length: 15
clone size: .
CDR3 DNA: TGTGCCAGCAGCATTGGGACAGATAGTACCTATGGCTACACCTTC
CDR3 protein: CASSIGTDSTYGYTF

V gene: TRBV19
D gene: TRBD1
J gene: TRBJ1-1
CDR3 length: 13
clone size: .
CDR3 DNA: TGTGCCAGTAGGCCACAGGGGAGCACTGAAGCTTTCTTT
CDR3 protein: CASRPQGSTEAFF

V gene: TRBV7-9
D gene: TRBD1
J gene: TRBJ1-5
CDR3 length: 15
clone size: .
CDR3 DNA: TGTGCCAGCAGCCCCGGACAGGACTACAATCAGCCCCAGCATTTT
CDR3 protein: CASSPGQDYNQPQHF

V gene: TRBV12-3/TRBV12-4
D gene: TRBD1
J gene: TRBJ1-5
CDR3 length: 21
clone size: few
CDR3 DNA: TGTGCCAGCAGTTTGGGACAGGGAATTTTAGGAGGGGCTCGAAGCAATCAGCCCCAGCATTTT
CDR3 protein: CASSLGQGILGGARSNQPQHF

V gene: TRBV11-3
D gene: .
J gene: TRBJ2-1
CDR3 length: 15
clone size: few
CDR3 DNA: TGTGCCAGCACCCAAAGGGGGTCTATTCACAATGAGCAGTTCTTC
CDR3 protein: CASTQRGSIHNEQFF

V gene: TRBV28
D gene: .
J gene: TRBJ2-1
CDR3 length: 13
clone size: few
CDR3 DNA: TGTGCCAGCAGCCGGACCGAGCGGGCTAGGCGGTTCTTC
CDR3 protein: CASSRTERARRFF

V gene: TRBV7-8
D gene: .
J gene: TRBJ1-2
CDR3 length: 16
clone size: few
CDR3 DNA: TGTGCCAGCAGCTTAGCGAGGCGGGGAATTGGCTATGGCTACACCTTC
CDR3 protein: CASSLARRGIGYGYTF

V gene: TRBV12-3/TRBV12-4
D gene: .
J gene: TRBJ1-5
CDR3 length: 15
clone size: .
CDR3 DNA: TGTGCCAGCAGTTTGAGGACAGTCAGCAATCAGCCCCAGCATTTT
CDR3 protein: CASSLRTVSNQPQHF

V gene: TRBV29-1
D gene: .
J gene: TRBJ2-2
CDR3 length: 18
clone size: many
CDR3 DNA: TGCAGCGTTGAAGGAATGCCCGATTGGAGCCCGAACACCGGGGAGCTGTTTTTT
CDR3 protein: CSVEGMPDWSPNTGELFF

V gene: TRBV20-1
D gene: TRBD2
J gene: TRBJ2-1
CDR3 length: 15
clone size: few
CDR3 DNA: TGCAGTGCTAGGGCCGGGACTAGCTCCTACAATGAGCAGTTCTTC
CDR3 protein: CSARAGTSSYNEQFF

V gene: TRBV5-1
D gene: TRBD1
J gene: TRBJ2-7
CDR3 length: 14
clone size: few
CDR3 DNA: TGCGCCAGCAGCTACCAACCGGGACAGTACGAGCAGTACTTC
CDR3 protein: CASSYQPGQYEQYF

V gene: TRBV5-1
D gene: .
J gene: TRBJ2-6
CDR3 length: 15
clone size: many
CDR3 DNA: TGCGCCAGCAGCTTCCAGGGTTCCGGGGCCAACGTCCTGACTTTC
CDR3 protein: CASSFQGSGANVLTF

V gene: TRBV5-4
D gene: .
J gene: TRBJ1-1
CDR3 length: 17
clone size: few
CDR3 DNA: TGTGCCAGCAGTCCCTCTCCCCCGTGGCAGGCGTACACTGAAGCTTTCTTT
CDR3 protein: CASSPSPPWQAYTEAFF

V gene: TRBV15
D gene: .
J gene: TRBJ2-1
CDR3 length: 18
clone size: .
CDR3 DNA: TGTGCCACCAGCAGCCGACTCAGTCCGACAAGCTCCTACAATGAGCAGTTCTTC
CDR3 protein: CATSSRLSPTSSYNEQFF

V gene: TRBV6-1
D gene: .
J gene: TRBJ2-7
CDR3 length: 13
clone size: .
CDR3 DNA: TGTGCCAGCAGTGAAGTTGAGGGCTACGAGCAGTACTTC
CDR3 protein: CASSEVEGYEQYF

V gene: TRBV12-3/TRBV12-4
D gene: .
J gene: TRBJ2-3
CDR3 length: 16
clone size: once
CDR3 DNA: TGTGCCAGCAGTTTTTCGGACTTCTCTCCACAAGATACGCGGTATTTT
CDR3 protein: CASSFSDFSPQDTRYF

V gene: TRBV5-6
D gene: .
J gene: TRBJ2-7
CDR3 length: 16
clone size: many
CDR3 DNA: TGTGCCAGCAGCTCAGGACCGGGGGTTCCTCCCTACGAGCAGTACTTC
CDR3 protein: CASSSGPGVPPYEQYF

V gene: TRBV9
D gene: TRBD1
J gene: TRBJ2-5
CDR3 length: 16
clone size: .
CDR3 DNA: TGTGCCAGCAGCGGACGGGGACAGGAGTACCGAGAGACCCAGTACTTC
CDR3 protein: CASSGRGQEYRETQYF

V gene: TRBV5-1
D gene: .
J gene: TRBJ1-1
CDR3 length: 14
clone size: few
CDR3 DNA: TGCGCCAGCAGCTTGGGGACAGTCGGATCCAGAGCTTTCTTT
CDR3 protein: CASSLGTVGSRAFF

V gene: TRBV29-1
D gene: TRBD1
J gene: TRBJ1-4
CDR3 length: 16
clone size: few
CDR3 DNA: TGCAGCGTTGAAGGTTCAACCGGGACAGGGCATGAAAAACTGTTTTTT
CDR3 protein: CSVEGSTGTGHEKLFF

V gene: TRBV29-1
D gene: .
J gene: TRBJ2-3
CDR3 length: 13
clone size: few
CDR3 DNA: TGCAGCGTTGTGCAGGGGAGCACAGATACGCAGTATTTT
CDR3 protein: CSVVQGSTDTQYF

V gene: TRBV20-1
D gene: .
J gene: TRBJ2-7
CDR3 length: 14
clone size: .
CDR3 DNA: TGCAGTGCTCAGGGAGTCCTGGGTGTTAAGGAGCAGTACTTC
CDR3 protein: CSAQGVLGVKEQYF

V gene: TRBV4-1
D gene: .
J gene: TRBJ2-1
CDR3 length: 16
clone size: few
CDR3 DNA: TGCGCCAGCAGCCAGGGGGTGGGTGGGGCCTTGGATGAGCAGTTCTTC
CDR3 protein: CASSQGVGGALDEQFF

V gene: TRBV10-2
D gene: .
J gene: TRBJ1-1
CDR3 length: 15
clone size: .
CDR3 DNA: TGCGCCAGCAGTGTTGGTCGGGGATGGTCGACTGAAGCTTTCTTT
CDR3 protein: CASSVGRGWSTEAFF

V gene: TRBV7-7
D gene: .
J gene: TRBJ1-2
CDR3 length: 11
clone size: .
CDR3 DNA: TGTGCCAGCAGCTTATTTAATGGCTACACCTTC
CDR3 protein: CASSLFNGYTF

V gene: TRBV29-1
D gene: TRBD1
J gene: TRBJ1-2
CDR3 length: 15
clone size: .
CDR3 DNA: TGCAGCGTGGCCCGGGACAGAGTGATTAACTATGGCTACACCTTC
CDR3 protein: CSVARDRVINYGYTF

V gene: TRBV10-3
D gene: .
J gene: TRBJ2-1
CDR3 length: 14
clone size: .
CDR3 DNA: TGTGCCATCGGACTACGGACGGTCTACAATGAGCAGTTCTTC
CDR3 protein: CAIGLRTVYNEQFF

V gene: TRBV5-6
D gene: .
J gene: TRBJ1-1
CDR3 length: 12
clone size: few
CDR3 DNA: TGTGCCAGCAGCTTTGATAGGGATGAAGCTTTCTTT
CDR3 protein: CASSFDRDEAFF

V gene: TRBV28
D gene: TRBD1
J gene: TRBJ2-2
CDR3 length: 16
clone size: few
CDR3 DNA: TGTGCCAGCAGTTTTCACAGGGGATTGAACACCGGGGAGCTGTTTTTT
CDR3 protein: CASSFHRGLNTGELFF

V gene: TRBV30
D gene: .
J gene: TRBJ2-1
CDR3 length: 13
clone size: .
CDR3 DNA: TGTGCCTGGAGCCCCGGGACGGGGAATGAGCAGTTCTTC
CDR3 protein: CAWSPGTGNEQFF

V gene: TRBV20-1
D gene: .
J gene: TRBJ1-2
CDR3 length: 13
clone size: few
CDR3 DNA: TGCAGTGCTAGAGGTTCAACCGACTATGGCTACACCTTC
CDR3 protein: CSARGSTDYGYTF

V gene: TRBV20-1
D gene: .
J gene: TRBJ2-5
CDR3 length: 13
clone size: few
CDR3 DNA: TGCAGTGCTCTAAGGGCGTCCGAGGAGACCCAGTACTTC
CDR3 protein: CSALRASEETQYF

V gene: TRBV7-8
D gene: .
J gene: TRBJ2-3
CDR3 length: 18
clone size: many
CDR3 DNA: TGTGCCAGCAGCCCGCGCCGGGGTGGTAGCGGACTCACAGATACGCAGTATTTT
CDR3 protein: CASSPRRGGSGLTDTQYF

V gene: TRBV28
D gene: .
J gene: TRBJ1-5
CDR3 length: 13
clone size: .
CDR3 DNA: TGTGCCAGCTATGGGGGAGGGTATCAGCCCCAGCATTTT
CDR3 protein: CASYGGGYQPQHF

V gene: TRBV4-3
D gene: .
J gene: TRBJ2-2
CDR3 length: 16
clone size: .
CDR3 DNA: TGCGCCAGCAGCCAAAGAGGACTAAAGGGCACCGGGGAGCTGTTTTTT
CDR3 protein: CASSQRGLKGTGELFF

V gene: TRBV5-1
D gene: .
J gene: TRBJ2-3
CDR3 length: 16
clone size: many
CDR3 DNA: TGCGCCAGCAGCTTGGAAAGTAGCATACCCACAGATACGCAGTATTTT
CDR3 protein: CASSLESSIPTDTQYF

V gene: TRBV20-1
D gene: TRBD1
J gene: TRBJ1-2
CDR3 length: 11
clone size: .
CDR3 DNA: TGCAGTGGGCAGGGGGCGGGGGGCTACACCTTC
CDR3 protein: CSGQGAGGYTF

V gene: TRBV18
D gene: .
J gene: TRBJ2-7
CDR3 length: 13
clone size: many
CDR3 DNA: TGTGCCAGCTCACCCCGCAGGCTAGACGAGCAGTACTTC
CDR3 protein: CASSPRRLDEQYF

V gene: TRBV20-1
D gene: .
J gene: TRBJ2-2
CDR3 length: 15
clone size: many
CDR3 DNA: TGCAGTGGTGGAGCCGGGACACTTAGCACCGGGGAGCTGTTTTTT
CDR3 protein: CSGGAGTLSTGELFF

V gene: TRBV20-1
D gene: .
J gene: TRBJ1-4
CDR3 length: 15
clone size: .
CDR3 DNA: TGCAGTGCCCGCCCCGCCGGGGCGCGCGATGAAAAACTGTTTTTT
CDR3 protein: CSARPAGARDEKLFF

V gene: TRBV7-2
D gene: TRBD2
J gene: TRBJ2-1
CDR3 length: 15
clone size: few
CDR3 DNA: TGTGCCAGCAGCTCCACCGGGACTAGGCACAATGAGCAGTTCTTC
CDR3 protein: CASSSTGTRHNEQFF

V gene: TRBV25-1
D gene: .
J gene: TRBJ2-7
CDR3 length: 14
clone size: many
CDR3 DNA: TGTGCCAGCAGTGAATTCGATCCCCAATACGAGCAGTACTTC
CDR3 protein: CASSEFDPQYEQYF

V gene: TRBV20-1
D gene: TRBD2
J gene: TRBJ2-7
CDR3 length: 14
clone size: .
CDR3 DNA: TGCAGTGCTAGTCTAGCGGGAGTCACCTACGAGCAGTACTTC
CDR3 protein: CSASLAGVTYEQYF

V gene: TRBV7-2
D gene: TRBD1
J gene: TRBJ2-5
CDR3 length: 16
clone size: .
CDR3 DNA: TGTGCCAGCAGCCCTAGAAGGGGGCAGGGTCGGGAGACCCAGTACTTC
CDR3 protein: CASSPRRGQGRETQYF

V gene: TRBV19
D gene: TRBD1
J gene: TRBJ2-1
CDR3 length: 15
clone size: .
CDR3 DNA: TGTGCCAGTAGTATCGGGGGACAGGGGTTCTATGAGCAGTTCTTC
CDR3 protein: CASSIGGQGFYEQFF